This record concerns one T cell receptor (beta chain) sequence. Antigen unknown. This sample stems from a study of cytomegalovirus exposure and HLA in healthy donors. On the study more broadly: Researchers found that roughly 77% of over 350 genotyped donors fell within the Caucasian-associated ancestry cluster.

PCR amplification relied on 60 Vbeta primers (plus 13 Jbeta primers). Sequencing was performed with immunoSEQ multiplex PCR; in TCRdb, only in-frame clones are kept and a portion is missing. The sample has over 100,000 clones, roughly 72% seen once. Germline V gene lookup returns CDR1 MGHDK and CDR2 SYGVNS. Trimming at V came to 9 bases and at J to 5 bases, leaving 8 bases not matched to a gene. This CDR3 has 14 residues. Broader study findings: CMV serostatus was the sole immune exposure information available.

Donors had nominal health at sampling but likely had unrecorded immune exposures. The sequencing input was PBMCs. J is TRBJ2-1 and V is TRBV25-1; 9 bases are a match to TRBD2. This TCR was recovered from a male donor in good health and CMV-seronegative. CDR3: CARKGLALNNEQFF. Here the CDR3 DNA reads TGTGCCAGGAAGGGACTAGCTCTGAACAATGAGCAGTTCTTC.